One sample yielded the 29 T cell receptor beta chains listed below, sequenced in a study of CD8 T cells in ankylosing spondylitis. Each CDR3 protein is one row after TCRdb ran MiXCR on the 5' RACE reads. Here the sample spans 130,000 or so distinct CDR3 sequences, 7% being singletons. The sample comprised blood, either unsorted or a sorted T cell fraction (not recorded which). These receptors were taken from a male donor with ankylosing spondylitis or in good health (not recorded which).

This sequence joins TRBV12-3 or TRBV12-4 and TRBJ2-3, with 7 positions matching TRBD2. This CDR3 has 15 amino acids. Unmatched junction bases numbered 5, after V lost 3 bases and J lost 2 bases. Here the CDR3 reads CASSLWGGDTDTQYF. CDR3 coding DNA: TGTGCCAGCAGTTTGTGGGGGGGGGACACAGATACGCAGTATTTT.

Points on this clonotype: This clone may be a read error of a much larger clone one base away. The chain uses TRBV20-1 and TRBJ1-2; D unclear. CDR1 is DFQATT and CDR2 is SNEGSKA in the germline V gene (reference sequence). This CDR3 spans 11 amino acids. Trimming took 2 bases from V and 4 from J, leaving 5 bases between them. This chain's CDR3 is CSARTSYGYTF. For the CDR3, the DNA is TGCAGTGCTAGAACCTCCTATGGCTACACCTTC.

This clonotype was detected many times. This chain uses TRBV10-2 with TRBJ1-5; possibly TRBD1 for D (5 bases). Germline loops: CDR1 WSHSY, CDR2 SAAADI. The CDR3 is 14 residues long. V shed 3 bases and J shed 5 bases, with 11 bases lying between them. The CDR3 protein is CASSDRGVDQPQHF. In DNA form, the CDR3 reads TGCGCCAGCAGTGACCGGGGGGTGGATCAGCCCCAGCATTTT.

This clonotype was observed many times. This CDR3 reads CASSLGGHPDTQYF. The CDR3 DNA reads TGTGCCAGCAGCTTAGGGGGACATCCAGATACGCAGTATTTT. The J gene is TRBJ2-3, the V gene TRBV7-2, with a possible D match to TRBD1 (6 bases). In germline, CDR1 is SGHTA, CDR2 FQGNSA. CDR3 size: 14 residues. V was trimmed by 1 base and J by 4 bases, leaving 9 bases between them.

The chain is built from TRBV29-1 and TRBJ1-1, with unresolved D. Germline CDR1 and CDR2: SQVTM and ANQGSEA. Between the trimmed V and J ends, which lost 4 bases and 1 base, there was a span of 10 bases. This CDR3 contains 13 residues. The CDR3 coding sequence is TGCAGCGTTGGGGTCCCGGAGAACACTGAAGCTTTCTTT. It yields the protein CSVGVPENTEAFF.

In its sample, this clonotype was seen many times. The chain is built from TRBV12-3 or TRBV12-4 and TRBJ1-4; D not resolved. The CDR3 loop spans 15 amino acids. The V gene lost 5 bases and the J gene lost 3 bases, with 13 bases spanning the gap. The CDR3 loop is CASSQGPGSNEKLFF. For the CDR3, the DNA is TGTGCCAGCAGTCAAGGTCCCGGTTCTAATGAAAAACTGTTTTTT.

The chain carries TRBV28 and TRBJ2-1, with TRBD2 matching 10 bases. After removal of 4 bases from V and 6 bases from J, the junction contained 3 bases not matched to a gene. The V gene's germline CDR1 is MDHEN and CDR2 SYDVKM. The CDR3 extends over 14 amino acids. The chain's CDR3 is CASSYTSGTNEQFF. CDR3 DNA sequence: TGTGCCAGCAGTTATACTAGCGGGACCAATGAGCAGTTCTTC.

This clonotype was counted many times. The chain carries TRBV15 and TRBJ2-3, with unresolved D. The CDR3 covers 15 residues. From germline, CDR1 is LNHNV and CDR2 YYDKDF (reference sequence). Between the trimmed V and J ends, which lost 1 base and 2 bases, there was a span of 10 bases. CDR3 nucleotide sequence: TGTGCCACCAGCAGAGCCGGAAGTACCACAGATACGCAGTATTTT. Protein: CATSRAGSTTDTQYF.

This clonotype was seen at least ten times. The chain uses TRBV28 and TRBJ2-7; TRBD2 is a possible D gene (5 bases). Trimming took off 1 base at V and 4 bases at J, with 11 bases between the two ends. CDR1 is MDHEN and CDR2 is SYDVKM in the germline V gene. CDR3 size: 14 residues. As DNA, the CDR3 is TGTGCCAGCAGTTTATCCCGCGGACTGTACGAGCAGTACTTC. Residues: CASSLSRGLYEQYF.

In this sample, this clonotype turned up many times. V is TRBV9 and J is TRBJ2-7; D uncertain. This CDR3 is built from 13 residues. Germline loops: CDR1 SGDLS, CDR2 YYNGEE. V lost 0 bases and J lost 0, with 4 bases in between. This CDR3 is CASSVGNSYEQYF. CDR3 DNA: TGTGCCAGCAGCGTAGGTAACTCCTACGAGCAGTACTTC.

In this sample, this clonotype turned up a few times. CDR3 loop: CSARDPLAGTGELFF. DNA of the CDR3: TGCAGTGCTAGAGATCCCCTAGCGGGGACCGGGGAGCTGTTTTTT. The rearrangement links TRBV20-1 to TRBJ2-2; 9 bases are shared with TRBD2. This CDR3 comprises 15 residues. Germline trimming cut 0 bases from V and 5 bases from J; bases unmatched to any gene: 4. In germline, CDR1 is DFQATT, CDR2 SNEGSKA (reference sequence).

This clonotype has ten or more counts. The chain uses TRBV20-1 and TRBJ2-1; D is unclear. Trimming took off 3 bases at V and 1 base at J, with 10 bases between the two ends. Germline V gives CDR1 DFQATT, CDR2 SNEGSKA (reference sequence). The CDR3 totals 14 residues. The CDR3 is CSASFPGSYNEQFF. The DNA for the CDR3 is TGCAGTGCTAGTTTTCCCGGATCCTACAATGAGCAGTTCTTC.

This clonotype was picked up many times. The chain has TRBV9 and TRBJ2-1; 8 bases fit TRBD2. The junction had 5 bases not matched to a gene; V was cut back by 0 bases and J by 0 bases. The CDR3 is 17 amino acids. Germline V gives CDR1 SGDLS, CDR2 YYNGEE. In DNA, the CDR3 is TGTGCCAGCAGCGTAGTGGCCGGGGGGGCCTCCTACAATGAGCAGTTCTTC. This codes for CASSVVAGGASYNEQFF.

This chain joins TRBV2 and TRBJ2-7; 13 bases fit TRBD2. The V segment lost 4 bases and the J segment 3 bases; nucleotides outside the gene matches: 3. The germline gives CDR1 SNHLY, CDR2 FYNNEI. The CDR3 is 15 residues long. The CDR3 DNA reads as TGTGCCAGCAGTGGAGGGACTAGCGGGAACTACGAGCAGTACTTC. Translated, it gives CASSGGTSGNYEQYF.

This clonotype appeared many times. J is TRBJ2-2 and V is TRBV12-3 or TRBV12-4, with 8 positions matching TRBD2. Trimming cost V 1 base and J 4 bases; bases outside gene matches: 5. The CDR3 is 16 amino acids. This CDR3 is CASSLVAGSGTGELFF. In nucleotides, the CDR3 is TGTGCCAGCAGTTTAGTAGCGGGGTCGGGCACCGGGGAGCTGTTTTTT.

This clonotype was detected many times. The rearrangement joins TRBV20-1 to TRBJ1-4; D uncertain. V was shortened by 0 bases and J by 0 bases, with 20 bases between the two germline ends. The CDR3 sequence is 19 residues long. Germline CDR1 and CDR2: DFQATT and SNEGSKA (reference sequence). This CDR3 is CSARDYFGLTYATNEKLFF. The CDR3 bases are TGCAGTGCTAGAGACTATTTTGGCCTGACCTATGCAACTAATGAAAAACTGTTTTTT.

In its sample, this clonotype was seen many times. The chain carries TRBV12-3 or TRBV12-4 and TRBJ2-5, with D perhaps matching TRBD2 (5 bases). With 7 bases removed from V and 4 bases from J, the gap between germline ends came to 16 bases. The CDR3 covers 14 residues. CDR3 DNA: TGTGCCAGCACCCCTGGACTCACGTCAGAGACCCAGTACTTC. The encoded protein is CASTPGLTSETQYF.

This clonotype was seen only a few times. The CDR3 DNA follows: TGCAGTGCTAGAGATCGGGTAGCGGCTTACACAGATACGCAGTATTTT. It translates to CSARDRVAAYTDTQYF. The chain links TRBV20-1 to TRBJ2-3, with D possibly being TRBD2 (6 bases). Germline V gene data show CDR1 as DFQATT and CDR2 as SNEGSKA (reference sequence). V dropped 0 bases and J dropped 2 bases, with 15 bases sitting between them. The length of the CDR3 is 16 residues.

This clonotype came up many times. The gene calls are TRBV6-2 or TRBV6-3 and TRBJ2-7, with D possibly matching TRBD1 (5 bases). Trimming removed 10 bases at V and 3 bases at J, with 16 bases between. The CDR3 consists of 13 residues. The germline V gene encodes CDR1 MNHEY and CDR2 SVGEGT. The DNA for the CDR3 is TGTGCCACCGCCTGGGCAGGGAACTACGAGCAGTACTTC. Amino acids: CATAWAGNYEQYF.

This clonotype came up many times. CDR3 in DNA: TGTGCCAGCTCACCACAGAACCCCCAAGAGACCCAGTACTTC. As protein: CASSPQNPQETQYF. The V gene is TRBV18, the J gene TRBJ2-5; D ambiguous. The V and J ends lost 1 base and 1 base respectively, with 7 bases between them. Per the germline V gene, CDR1 is KGHSH and CDR2 is LQKENI. The CDR3 consists of 14 residues. Complete variable domain (other parts from reference TRBV18 and TRBJ2-5): NAGVMQNPRHLVRRRGQEARLRCSPMKGHSHVYWYRQLPEEGLKFMVYLQKENIIDESGMPKERFSAEFPKEGPSILRIQQVVRGDSAAYFCASSPQNPQETQYFGPGTRLLVL.

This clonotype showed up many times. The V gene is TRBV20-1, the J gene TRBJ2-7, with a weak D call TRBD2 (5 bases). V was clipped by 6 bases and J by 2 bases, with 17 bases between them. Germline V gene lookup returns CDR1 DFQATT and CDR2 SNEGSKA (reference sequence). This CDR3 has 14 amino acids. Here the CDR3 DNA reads TGCAGTGCCACGGGTCGAGGGAACCCCTACGAGCAGTACTTC. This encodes CSATGRGNPYEQYF.

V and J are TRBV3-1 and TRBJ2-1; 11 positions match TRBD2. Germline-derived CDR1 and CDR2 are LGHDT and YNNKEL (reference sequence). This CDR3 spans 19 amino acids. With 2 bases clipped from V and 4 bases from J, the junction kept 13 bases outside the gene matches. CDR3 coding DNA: TGTGCCAGCAGCCAACCGAAGAGCCGACTAGCGGGACCATACAATGAGCAGTTCTTC. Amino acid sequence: CASSQPKSRLAGPYNEQFF.

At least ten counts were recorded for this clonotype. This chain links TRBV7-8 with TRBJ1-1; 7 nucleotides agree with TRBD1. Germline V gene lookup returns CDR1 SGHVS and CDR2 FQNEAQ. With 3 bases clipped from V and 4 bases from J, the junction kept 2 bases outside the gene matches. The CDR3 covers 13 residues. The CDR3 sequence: CASSLTGSTEAFF. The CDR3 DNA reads TGTGCCAGCAGCTTGACAGGGAGCACTGAAGCTTTCTTT.

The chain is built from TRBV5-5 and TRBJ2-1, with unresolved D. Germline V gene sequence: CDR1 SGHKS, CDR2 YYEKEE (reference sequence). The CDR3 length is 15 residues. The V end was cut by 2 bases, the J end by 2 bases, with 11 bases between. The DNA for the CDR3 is TGTGCCAGCAGCTTCGGAAGTCCTACCTACAATGAGCAGTTCTTC. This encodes CASSFGSPTYNEQFF.

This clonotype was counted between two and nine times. CDR3 DNA sequence: TGTGCCATCAGTGAGCCGGACAGGCAGGGGAATGGCTACACCTTC. Protein sequence: CAISEPDRQGNGYTF. The chain couples TRBV10-3 to TRBJ1-2, with 7 bases aligning to TRBD1. This CDR3 spans 15 amino acids. Trimming removed 2 bases from V and 6 bases from J; junction bases left unmatched: 9. In germline, CDR1 is ENHRY, CDR2 SYGVKD.

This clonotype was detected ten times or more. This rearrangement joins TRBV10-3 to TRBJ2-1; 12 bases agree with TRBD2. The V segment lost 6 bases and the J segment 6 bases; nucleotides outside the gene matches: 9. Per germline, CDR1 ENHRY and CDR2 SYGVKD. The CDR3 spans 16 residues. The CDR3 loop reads CAISPGLAGRSNEQFF. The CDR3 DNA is TGTGCCATCAGCCCGGGACTAGCGGGTAGGAGCAATGAGCAGTTCTTC.

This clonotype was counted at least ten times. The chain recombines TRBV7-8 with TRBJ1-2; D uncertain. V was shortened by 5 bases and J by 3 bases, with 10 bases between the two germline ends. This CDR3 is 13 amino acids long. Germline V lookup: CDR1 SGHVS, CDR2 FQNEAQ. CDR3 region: CASSPRQYYGYTF. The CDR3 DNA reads TGTGCCAGCAGCCCACGGCAGTACTATGGCTACACCTTC.

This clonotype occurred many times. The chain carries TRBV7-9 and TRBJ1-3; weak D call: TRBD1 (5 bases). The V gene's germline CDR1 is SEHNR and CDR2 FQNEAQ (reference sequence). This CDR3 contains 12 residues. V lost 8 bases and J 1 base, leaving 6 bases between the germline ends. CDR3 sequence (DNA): TGTGCCAGCTCAGGGTCTGGAAACACCATATATTTT. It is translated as CASSGSGNTIYF.

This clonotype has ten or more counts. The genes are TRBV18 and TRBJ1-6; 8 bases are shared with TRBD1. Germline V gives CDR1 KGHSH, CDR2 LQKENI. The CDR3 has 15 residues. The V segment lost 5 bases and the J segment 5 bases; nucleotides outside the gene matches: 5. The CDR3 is CASSSSTGDNSPLHF. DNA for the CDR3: TGTGCCAGCTCATCTTCGACAGGGGATAATTCACCCCTCCACTTT.